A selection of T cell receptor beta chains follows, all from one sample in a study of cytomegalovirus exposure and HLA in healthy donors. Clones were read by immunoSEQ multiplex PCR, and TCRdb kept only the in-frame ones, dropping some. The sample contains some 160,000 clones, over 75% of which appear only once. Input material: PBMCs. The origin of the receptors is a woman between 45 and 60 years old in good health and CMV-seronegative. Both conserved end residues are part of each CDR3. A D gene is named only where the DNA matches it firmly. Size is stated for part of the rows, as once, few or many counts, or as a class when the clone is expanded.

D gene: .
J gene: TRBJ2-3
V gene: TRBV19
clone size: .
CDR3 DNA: TGTGCCAGTAGTATAGACCGTTATACGCAGTATTTT
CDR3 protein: CASSIDRYTQYF

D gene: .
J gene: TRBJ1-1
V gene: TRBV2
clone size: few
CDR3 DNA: TGTGCCAGCAGTGAAGAGCAAAACACTGAAGCTTTCTTT
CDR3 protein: CASSEEQNTEAFF

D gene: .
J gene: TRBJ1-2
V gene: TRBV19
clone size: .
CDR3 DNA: TGTGCCAGTAGTATGACAGGACCTAACTATGGCTACACCTTC
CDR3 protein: CASSMTGPNYGYTF

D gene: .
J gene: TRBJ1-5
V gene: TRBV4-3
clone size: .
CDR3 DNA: TGCGCCAGCAGCCAAGGTTACATGCTTCGTCAGCCCCAGCATTTT
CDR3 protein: CASSQGYMLRQPQHF

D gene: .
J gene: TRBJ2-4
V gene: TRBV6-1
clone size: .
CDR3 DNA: TGTGCCAGCAGTGAGCAGGGAGGAAACATTCAGTACTTC
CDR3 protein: CASSEQGGNIQYF

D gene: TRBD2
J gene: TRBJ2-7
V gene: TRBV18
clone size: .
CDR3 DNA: TGTGCCAGCTCACCTGGGGGGGGAGGCGAGCAGTACTTC
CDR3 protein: CASSPGGGGEQYF

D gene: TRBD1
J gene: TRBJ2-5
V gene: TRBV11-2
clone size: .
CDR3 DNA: TGTGCCAGCACCCGGGACAGGGGTATAGAGACCCAGTACTTC
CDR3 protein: CASTRDRGIETQYF

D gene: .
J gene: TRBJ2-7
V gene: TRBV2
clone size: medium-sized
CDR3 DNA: TGTGCCAGCAGTCAAACCGGGACTCTCTCCTACGAGCAGTACTTC
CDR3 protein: CASSQTGTLSYEQYF

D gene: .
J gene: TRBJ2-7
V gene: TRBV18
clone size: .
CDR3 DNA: TGTGCCAGCTCACCAAGGGGGGGGCACTACGAGCAGTACTTC
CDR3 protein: CASSPRGGHYEQYF

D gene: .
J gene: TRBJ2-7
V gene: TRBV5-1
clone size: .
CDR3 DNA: TGCGCCAGCAGCTTGGAGTCAGACAAGGCCTTCTACGAGCAGTACTTC
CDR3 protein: CASSLESDKAFYEQYF

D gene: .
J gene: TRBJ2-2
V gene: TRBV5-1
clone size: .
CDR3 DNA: TGCGCCAGCAGCGAACGGACAGTCACCGGGGAGCTGTTTTTT
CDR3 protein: CASSERTVTGELFF

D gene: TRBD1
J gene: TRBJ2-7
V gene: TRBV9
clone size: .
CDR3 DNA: TGTGCCAGCAGCCCCCGGGACAGGGTTTACGAGCAGTACTTC
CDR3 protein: CASSPRDRVYEQYF

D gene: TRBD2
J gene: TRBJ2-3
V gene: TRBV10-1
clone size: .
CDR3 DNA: TGCGCCAGCAGTGAGACGGGGGGGCTCGCAGATACGCAGTATTTT
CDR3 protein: CASSETGGLADTQYF

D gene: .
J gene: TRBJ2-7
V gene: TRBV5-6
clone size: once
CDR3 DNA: TGTGCCAGCAGCTTTGTAGTGAGGTCCCACGAGCAGTACTTC
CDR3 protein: CASSFVVRSHEQYF

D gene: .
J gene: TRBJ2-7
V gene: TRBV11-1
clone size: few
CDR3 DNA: TGTGCCAGCAGCTTAGCGGGGGGTCGGTACGAGCAGTACTTC
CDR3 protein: CASSLAGGRYEQYF

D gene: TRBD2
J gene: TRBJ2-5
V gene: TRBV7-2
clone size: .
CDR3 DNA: TGTGCCAGCAGCTTAGCTAGCGGGTGGGAGACCCAGTACTTC
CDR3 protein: CASSLASGWETQYF

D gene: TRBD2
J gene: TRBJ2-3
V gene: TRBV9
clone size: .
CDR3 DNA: TGTGCCAGCAGCGTAGTTGCGGGGGGGCCAGCAGATACGCAGTATTTT
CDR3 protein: CASSVVAGGPADTQYF

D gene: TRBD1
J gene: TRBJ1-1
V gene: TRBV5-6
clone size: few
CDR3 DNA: TGTGCCAGCAGCTTAACCGGGACAGGGAGAGCTTTCTTT
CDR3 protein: CASSLTGTGRAFF

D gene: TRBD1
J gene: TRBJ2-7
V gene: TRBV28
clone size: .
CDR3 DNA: TGTGCCAGCAGTTTATTCAGAGGGGGCCCTTACGAGCAGTACTTC
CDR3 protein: CASSLFRGGPYEQYF

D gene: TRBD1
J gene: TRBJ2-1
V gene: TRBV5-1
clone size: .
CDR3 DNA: TGCGCCAGCAGCTTGGCACCGGGACAGGTGGATGAGCAGTTCTTC
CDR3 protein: CASSLAPGQVDEQFF

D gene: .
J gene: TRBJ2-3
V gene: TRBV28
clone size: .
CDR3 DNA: TGTGCCAGCAGTTTTGGTCCTTTCGGGTTAGGGGACACAGATACGCAGTATTTT
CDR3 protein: CASSFGPFGLGDTDTQYF

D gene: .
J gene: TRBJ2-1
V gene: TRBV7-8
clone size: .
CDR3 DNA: TGTGCCAGCAGCTTAAGAAGAGGGGGCAATGAGCAGTTCTTC
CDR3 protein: CASSLRRGGNEQFF

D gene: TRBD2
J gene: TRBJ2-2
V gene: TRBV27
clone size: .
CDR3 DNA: TGTGCCAGCAGGACTAGCGGGAGTTCCGGGGAGCTGTTTTTT
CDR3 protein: CASRTSGSSGELFF

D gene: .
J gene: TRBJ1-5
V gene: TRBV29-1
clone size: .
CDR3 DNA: TGCAGCGTTGAGGCCTCCAGTGATCAGCCCCAGCATTTT
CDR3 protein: CSVEASSDQPQHF

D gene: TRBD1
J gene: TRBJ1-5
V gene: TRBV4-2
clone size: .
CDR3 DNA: TGTGCCAGCAGCCGAAGACAGGGGGCCAACAATCAGCCCCAGCATTTT
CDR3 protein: CASSRRQGANNQPQHF

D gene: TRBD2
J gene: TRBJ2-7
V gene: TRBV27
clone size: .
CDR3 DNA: TGTGCCAGCAGCTCAGAGGTGAGGTCAGCTAGCGGAGCTTACGAGCAGTACTTC
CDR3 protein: CASSSEVRSASGAYEQYF

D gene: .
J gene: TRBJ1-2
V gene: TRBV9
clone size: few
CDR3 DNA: TGTGCCAGCAACAAGGACCGTCAGGGTGGCTACACCTTC
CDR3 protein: CASNKDRQGGYTF

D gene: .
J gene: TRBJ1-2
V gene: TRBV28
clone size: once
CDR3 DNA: TGTGCCAGCAGTTTATCCACTTATTATGGCTACACCTTC
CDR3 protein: CASSLSTYYGYTF

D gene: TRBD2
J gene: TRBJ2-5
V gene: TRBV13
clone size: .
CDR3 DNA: TGTGCCAGCAGCTTAAGACTAGCGGGAGGTGGGATAGAGACCCAGTACTTC
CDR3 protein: CASSLRLAGGGIETQYF

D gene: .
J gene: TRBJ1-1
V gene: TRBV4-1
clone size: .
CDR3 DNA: TGCGCCAGCAGCCGCCCAGGCAGGGTGAACACTGAAGCTTTCTTT
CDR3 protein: CASSRPGRVNTEAFF

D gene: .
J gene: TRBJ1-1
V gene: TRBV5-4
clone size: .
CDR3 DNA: TGTGCCAGCAGCTTGGATCAGGGGAACACTGAAGCTTTCTTT
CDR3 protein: CASSLDQGNTEAFF

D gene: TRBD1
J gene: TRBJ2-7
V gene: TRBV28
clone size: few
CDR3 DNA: TGTGCCAGCAGCCGAAACGGACAGGGTGAATACGAGCAGTACTTC
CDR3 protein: CASSRNGQGEYEQYF

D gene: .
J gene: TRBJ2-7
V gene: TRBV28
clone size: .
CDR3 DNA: TGTGCCAGCAGTTTATCCGAACTAGGAGGTGAGCAGTACTTC
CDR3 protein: CASSLSELGGEQYF

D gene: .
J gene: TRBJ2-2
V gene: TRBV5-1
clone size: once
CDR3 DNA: TGCGCCAGCAGCTTGGCCCCGTGGGGGGACACCGGGGAGCTGTTTTTT
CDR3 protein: CASSLAPWGDTGELFF

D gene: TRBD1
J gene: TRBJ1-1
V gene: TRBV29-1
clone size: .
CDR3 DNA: TGCAGCGTGGACAGGGCCTACACTGAAGCTTTCTTT
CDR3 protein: CSVDRAYTEAFF

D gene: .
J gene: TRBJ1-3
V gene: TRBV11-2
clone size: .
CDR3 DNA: TGTGCCAGCAGCTTAGAAGAGTTCTCTGGAAACACCATATATTTT
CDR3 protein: CASSLEEFSGNTIYF

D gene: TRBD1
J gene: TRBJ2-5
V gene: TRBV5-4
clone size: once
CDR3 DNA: TGTGCCAGCAGCTTGGGGGTGTCGAGGGGGCGAAAGACCCAGTACTTC
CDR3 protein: CASSLGVSRGRKTQYF

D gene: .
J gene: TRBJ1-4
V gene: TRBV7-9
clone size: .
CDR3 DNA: TGTGCCAGCAGCTTGAGGAATGAAAAACTGTTTTTT
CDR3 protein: CASSLRNEKLFF

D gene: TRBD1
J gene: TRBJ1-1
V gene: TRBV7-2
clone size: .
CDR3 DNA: TGTGCCAGCAGCCAGGACAGGGGTGCTGAAGCTTTCTTT
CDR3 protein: CASSQDRGAEAFF

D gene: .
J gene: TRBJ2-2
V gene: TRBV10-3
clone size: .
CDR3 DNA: TGTGCCATCAGTGAGTTGGGCGGGACAGACACCGGGGAGCTGTTTTTT
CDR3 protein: CAISELGGTDTGELFF

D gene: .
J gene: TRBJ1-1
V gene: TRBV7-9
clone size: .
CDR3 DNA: TGTGCCAGCAGCTTAGTGTCCTTCACAGATTCTGAAGCTTTCTTT
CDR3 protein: CASSLVSFTDSEAFF

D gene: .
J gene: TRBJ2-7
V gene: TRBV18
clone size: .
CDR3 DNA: TGTGCCAGCTCTCCACCTACTGAACCCTACGAGCAGTACTTC
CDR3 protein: CASSPPTEPYEQYF

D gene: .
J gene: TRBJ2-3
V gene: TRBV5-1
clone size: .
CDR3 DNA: TGCGCCAGCAGTATTGCGGCTAGCTCGCCAGATACGCAGTATTTT
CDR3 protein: CASSIAASSPDTQYF

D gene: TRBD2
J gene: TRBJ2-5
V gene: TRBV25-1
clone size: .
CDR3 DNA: TGTGCCAGCAGTGGAGTCGGGGGGAGAGAGACCCAGTACTTC
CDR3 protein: CASSGVGGRETQYF

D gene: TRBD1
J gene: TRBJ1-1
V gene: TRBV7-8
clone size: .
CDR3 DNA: TGTGCCAGCAGGACTAACAGGGGAGGGAACACTGAAGCTTTCTTT
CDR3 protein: CASRTNRGGNTEAFF

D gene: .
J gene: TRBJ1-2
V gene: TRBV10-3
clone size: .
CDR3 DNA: TGTGCCATCAGTGAGGAAGCAGGAAGAGCTAACTATGGCTACACCTTC
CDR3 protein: CAISEEAGRANYGYTF

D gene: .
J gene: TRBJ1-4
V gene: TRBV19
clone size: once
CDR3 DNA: TGTGCCAGTAGTACCAGACAGCCTAATGAAAAACTGTTTTTT
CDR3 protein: CASSTRQPNEKLFF

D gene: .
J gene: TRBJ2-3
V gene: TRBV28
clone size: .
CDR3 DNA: TGTGCCACCAATAGCGTCTCTAGCACAGATACGCAGTATTTT
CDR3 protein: CATNSVSSTDTQYF

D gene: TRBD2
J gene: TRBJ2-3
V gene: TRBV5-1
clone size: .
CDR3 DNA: TGCGCCAGCAGCTTGGCGACTAGCGGGAGCACAGATACGCAGTATTTT
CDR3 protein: CASSLATSGSTDTQYF

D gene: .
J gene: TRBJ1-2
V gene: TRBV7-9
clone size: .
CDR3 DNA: TGTGCCAGCAGCCTGGTCGGGGACACCTACTATGGCTACACCTTC
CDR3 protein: CASSLVGDTYYGYTF

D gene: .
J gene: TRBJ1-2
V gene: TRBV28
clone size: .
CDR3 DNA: TGTGCCAGCACTCTTTTAGTTGGGACATATGGCTACACCTTC
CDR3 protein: CASTLLVGTYGYTF

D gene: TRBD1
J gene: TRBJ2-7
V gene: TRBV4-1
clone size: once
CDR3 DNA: TGCGCCAGCAGCCAAGATGGGACAGGGAGGACCTACGAGCAGTACTTC
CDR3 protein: CASSQDGTGRTYEQYF

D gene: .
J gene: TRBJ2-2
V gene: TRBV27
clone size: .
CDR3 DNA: TGTGCCAGCAGTTTATTAGGCGGCAGTTCGTTAATGTTTTTT
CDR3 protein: CASSLLGGSSLMFF

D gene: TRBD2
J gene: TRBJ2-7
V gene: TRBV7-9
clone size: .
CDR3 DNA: TGTGCCAGCAGCGCACAGACTAGCGGGAAGGGCTACGAGCAGTACTTC
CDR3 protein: CASSAQTSGKGYEQYF

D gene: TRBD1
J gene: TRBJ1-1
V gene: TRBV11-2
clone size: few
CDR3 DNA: TGTGCCAGCAGCTTCGGGACAGACACTTTCTTT
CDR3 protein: CASSFGTDTFF

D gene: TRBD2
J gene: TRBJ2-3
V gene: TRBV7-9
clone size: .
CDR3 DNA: TGTGCCAGCAGCTTTCTACGGACTAGCGGGGGTTTCGCAGATACGCAGTATTTT
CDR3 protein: CASSFLRTSGGFADTQYF

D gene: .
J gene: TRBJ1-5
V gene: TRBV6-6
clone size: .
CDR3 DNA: TGTGCCAGCAGCCCCCAGGAAAATAGCAATCAGCCCCAGCATTTT
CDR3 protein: CASSPQENSNQPQHF

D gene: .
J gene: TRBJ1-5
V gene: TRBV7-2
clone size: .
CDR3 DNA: TGTGCCAGCAGAATAGGGGGGGCTGGCAATCAGCCCCAGCATTTT
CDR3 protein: CASRIGGAGNQPQHF

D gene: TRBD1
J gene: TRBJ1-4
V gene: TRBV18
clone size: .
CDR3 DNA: TGTGCCAGCTCACCCAGCCGAAAGGGACAGGACGAAAAACTGTTTTTT
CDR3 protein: CASSPSRKGQDEKLFF

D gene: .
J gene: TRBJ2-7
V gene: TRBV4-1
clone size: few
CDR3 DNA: TGCGCCAGCAGCCAAGTTATCAGGGGACCCTACGAGCAGTACTTC
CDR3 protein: CASSQVIRGPYEQYF